The 10 T cell receptor beta chains reported below all come from one sample, sequenced in a study of blood T cell repertoires in COVID-19. Clones were read by immunoSEQ multiplex PCR, and TCRdb kept only the in-frame ones, dropping some. The sample yields some 200,000 clones, around 85% seen once. The sample comprised peripheral blood. All receptors derive from a woman aged 65 to 85 with acute or convalescent COVID-19.

This clone was seen a few times. The rearrangement links TRBV7-8 to TRBJ1-6; 7 nucleotides agree with TRBD1. The junction had 5 bases not matched to a gene; V was cut back by 5 bases and J by 10 bases. The CDR3 is made up of 13 amino acids. The germline CDR1 and CDR2 sequences are SGHVS and FQNEAQ. The DNA for the CDR3 is TGTGCCAGCAGCGGCACAGGGGTCTCACCCCTCCACTTT. Translation gives CASSGTGVSPLHF.

The chain carries TRBV11-3 and TRBJ2-1; 12 bases match TRBD2. J was trimmed by 4 bases and V by 5 bases; bases with no gene match: 3. Germline V lookup: CDR1 SGHNT, CDR2 YENEEA. The CDR3 runs to 15 residues. The DNA of the CDR3 is TGTGCCAGCAGCGTCGGACTAGCGGGATACAATGAGCAGTTCTTC. Amino acid sequence: CASSVGLAGYNEQFF.

There are a few counts of this clone. The CDR3 spells CASSARTAYPTDTQYF. The CDR3 nucleotides read TGTGCCAGCAGCGCCCGGACAGCCTATCCCACAGATACGCAGTATTTT. J is TRBJ2-3 and V is TRBV11-2; a weak D match, TRBD1 (6 bases). The CDR3 has 16 amino acids. Germline CDR1 is SGHAT and CDR2 is FQNNGV. V lost 5 bases and J 2 bases, leaving 17 bases between the germline ends.

The chain joins TRBV3-1 (or the pseudogene TRBV3-2) to TRBJ2-2, with 14 bases fitting TRBD2. Germline CDR1 and CDR2: LGHDT and YNNKEL (reference sequence). This CDR3 has 18 residues. J lost 4 bases, V lost 3 bases, and 7 bases had no gene match. The CDR3 region is CASSHPGTSGGLTGELFF. The CDR3 nucleotides read TGTGCCAGCAGCCACCCCGGGACTAGCGGGGGTCTCACCGGGGAGCTGTTTTTT.

The chain has TRBV2 and TRBJ2-7; 7 nucleotides agree with TRBD1. Germline-derived CDR1 and CDR2 are SNHLY and FYNNEI. The CDR3 totals 14 residues. The V gene end was trimmed by 5 bases and the J gene end by 4 bases; junction bases not matched to a gene: 8. In nucleotides, the CDR3 is TGTGCCAGCAGTCTACAGGGGATTCAGTACGAGCAGTACTTC. Protein: CASSLQGIQYEQYF.

The J gene is TRBJ1-2, the V gene TRBV7-9; TRBD1 is a possible D gene (6 bases). The CDR3 is made up of 15 amino acids. V lost 5 bases to trimming and J lost 4 bases, with 17 bases between them. CDR1 is SEHNR, CDR2 FQNEAQ, per germline (reference sequence). The DNA of the CDR3 is TGTGCCAGCAGCAGGACTCCCAGGGGTCCCTATGGCTACACCTTC. Amino acid sequence: CASSRTPRGPYGYTF. The full variable domain, its missing parts supplied by reference TRBV7-9 and TRBJ1-2, is DTGVSQNPRHKITKRGQNVTFRCDPISEHNRLYWYRQTLGQGPEFLTYFQNEAQLEKSRLLSDRFSAERPKGSFSTLEIQRTEQGDSAMYLCASSRTPRGPYGYTFGSGTRLTVV.

CDR3: CASSQERGQGVAGNTIYF. In nucleotides, the CDR3 is TGCGCCAGCAGCCAAGAGAGGGGCCAGGGGGTCGCCGGAAACACCATATATTTT. This chain links TRBV4-3 with TRBJ1-3; 7 positions match TRBD1. The CDR3 extends over 18 amino acids. The germline V gene encodes CDR1 LGHNA and CDR2 YSLEER. V lost 0 bases, J lost 4 bases, and 12 bases stayed unmatched.

The V call is TRBV3-1 (or the pseudogene TRBV3-2), the J call TRBJ1-2; D possibly corresponds to TRBD1 (5 bases). Germline CDR1 reads LGHDT; CDR2 reads YNNKEL (reference sequence). The CDR3 is made up of 16 amino acids. Trimming stripped 0 bases from V and 4 bases from J, with 15 bases between. The CDR3 loop reads CASSQDLSRQLYGYTF. The CDR3 nucleotides read TGTGCCAGCAGCCAAGATCTCTCGAGACAGCTCTATGGCTACACCTTC.

The gene calls are TRBV7-2 and TRBJ2-5; TRBD1 matches at 11 bases. Per the germline V gene, CDR1 is SGHTA and CDR2 is FQGNSA. V shed 5 bases, J shed 5 bases, and the junction held 7 bases outside the gene matches. CDR3 size: 15 residues. CDR3 residues: CASSLTRDRGETQYF. DNA for the CDR3: TGTGCCAGCAGCCTTACCCGGGACAGGGGGGAGACCCAGTACTTC.

V and J are TRBV5-1 and TRBJ2-7; 12 bases fit TRBD2. The CDR3 is 15 residues long. The germline V gene encodes CDR1 SGHRS and CDR2 YFSETQ. With V trimmed by 1 base and J by 5 bases, 4 bases remained unmatched. CDR3 bases: TGCGCCAGCAGCTTGACTAGCGGGGGGACCAACGAGCAGTACTTC. Translating it yields CASSLTSGGTNEQYF.